This paragraph covers one TCR beta chain sequence. The source of the sample is a study of OX40 agonist ivuxolimab in advanced cancers. On the study more broadly: Mean age approximately 59 years, range about 23 to 79; roughly 82% male. Checkpoint inhibitors had been given previously to 40% of patients. Partial responses occurred in Three dose-escalation patients, one with hepatocellular carcinoma and two with cutaneous melanoma.

V shed 2 bases, J shed 2 bases, and the junction held 1 base outside the gene matches. The CDR3 covers 16 residues. CDR1 and CDR2 (germline): WNHNN, SYGVQD (reference sequence). Data came from immunoSEQ multiplex PCR; TCRdb stores just in-frame clones and leaves some out. This sample yields 12,000 or so clones, of which 80% to 90% are seen a single time; around an eighth belongs to the top ten. The source was CD4+ or CD8+ T cells sorted from blood, collected in a trial of the OX40 agonist ivuxolimab. The rearrangement joins TRBV10-1 to TRBJ2-3; 13 bases fit TRBD2. The TCR sequence derives from an adult with an advanced solid tumor such as melanoma, head and neck, liver or kidney cancer. CDR3 nucleotides: TGCGCCAGCAGTGAGGGGACTAGCGGGAACACAGATACGCAGTATTTT. It codes for CASSEGTSGNTDTQYF.